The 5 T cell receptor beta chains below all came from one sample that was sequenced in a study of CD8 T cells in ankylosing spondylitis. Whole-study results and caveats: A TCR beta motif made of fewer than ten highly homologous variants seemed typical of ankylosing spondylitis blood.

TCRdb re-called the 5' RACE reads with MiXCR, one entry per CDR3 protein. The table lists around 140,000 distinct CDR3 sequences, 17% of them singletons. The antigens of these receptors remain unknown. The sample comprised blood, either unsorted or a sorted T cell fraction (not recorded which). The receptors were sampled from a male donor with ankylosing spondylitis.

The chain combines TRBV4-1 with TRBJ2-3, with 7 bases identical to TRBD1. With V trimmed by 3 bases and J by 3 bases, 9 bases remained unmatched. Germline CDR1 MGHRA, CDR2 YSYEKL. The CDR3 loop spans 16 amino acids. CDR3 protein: CASSQQTGVSTDTQYF. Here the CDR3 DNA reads TGCGCCAGCAGCCAGCAAACAGGGGTTTCGACAGATACGCAGTATTTT.

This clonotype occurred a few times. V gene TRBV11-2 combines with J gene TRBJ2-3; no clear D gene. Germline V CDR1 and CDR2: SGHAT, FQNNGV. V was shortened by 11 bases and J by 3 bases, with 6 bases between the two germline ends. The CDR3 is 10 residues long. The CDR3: CALGTDTQYF. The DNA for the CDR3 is TGTGCCCTGGGTACAGATACGCAGTATTTT.

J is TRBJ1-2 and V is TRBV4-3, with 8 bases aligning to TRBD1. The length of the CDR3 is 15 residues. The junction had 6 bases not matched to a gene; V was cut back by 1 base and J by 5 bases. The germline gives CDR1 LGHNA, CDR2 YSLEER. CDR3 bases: TGCGCCAGCAGCCAAGTTCAGGGGGCTGCTTATGGCTACACCTTC. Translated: CASSQVQGAAYGYTF.

This CDR3 is CSVGGGTSGLYNEQFF. In DNA form, the CDR3 reads TGCAGCGTTGGAGGGGGGACTAGCGGATTATACAATGAGCAGTTCTTC. This chain joins TRBV29-1 and TRBJ2-1, with 11 bases lining up with TRBD2. CDR3 size: 16 residues. J lost 4 bases, V lost 4 bases, and 9 bases had no gene match. The germline V gene has CDR1 SQVTM and CDR2 ANQGSEA.

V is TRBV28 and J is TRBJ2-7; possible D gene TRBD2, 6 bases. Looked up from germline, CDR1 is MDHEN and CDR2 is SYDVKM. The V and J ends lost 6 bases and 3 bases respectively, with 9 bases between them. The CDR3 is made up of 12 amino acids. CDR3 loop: CASSSGVYEQYF. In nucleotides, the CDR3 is TGTGCCAGCAGCTCGGGGGTCTACGAGCAGTACTTC.